This TCR beta chain was found in a study of breast tumors, draining lymph nodes, adjacent tissues. General observations from the study: Tumors had less TCR diversity than lymph nodes, more than nontumor tissue.

The CDR3 loop spans 13 amino acids. Germline CDR1 SGDLS, CDR2 YYNGEE. A remark on this clonotype: Its antigen is currently unknown. A read error may produce the germline difference seen at one junction end.

TCRdb independently ran MiXCR on the multiplex PCR reads; one entry per CDR3 protein. This sample yields about 300,000 distinct CDR3 sequences, of which roughly 31% are seen a single time; around 1.1% belongs to the top ten. Axillary draining lymph nodes of breast cancer patients supplied the node samples. The sequencing input was axillary lymph node tissue. This rearrangement joins TRBV9 to TRBJ1-2, with TRBD1 as a possible D gene (6 bases). The sequence came from a female donor with breast cancer. Some clones in this sample may be carry-over from other donors' samples. The CDR3 protein is CASSGPDSSGNTF. The CDR3 region has the DNA TGTGCCAGCAGCGGACCGGACAGTTCTGGCAACACCTTC.